This TCR beta chain was sequenced in a study of beta chain features in type 1 diabetes. Germline V gene sequence: CDR1 SQVTM, CDR2 ANQGSEA. V lost 0 bases, J lost 2 bases, and 8 bases stayed unmatched. The CDR3 spans 17 residues. This clone was counted a few times. Investigators reverse transcribed all isolated RNA, so they sequenced expressed TCRB transcripts. Using immunoSEQ multiplex PCR, the repertoire was profiled, and TCRdb retains in-frame clones only, with some absent. The table lists around 400,000 clones, around 16% of them singletons. Input material: naive CD4+ T cells from blood. The sequence was obtained from a woman between 18 and 30 years old in good health. V gene TRBV29-1 combines with J gene TRBJ2-1, with 9 bases that match TRBD2. The CDR3 DNA reads as TGCAGCGTTGAAGATATTGCGAGCGGGAGGACCTACAATGAGCAGTTCTTC. Translating gives CSVEDIASGRTYNEQFF.